These 5 T cell receptor beta chains share one sample of origin, sequenced in a study of spatial heterogeneity in lung cancer. From the 5' RACE reads, TCRdb called clonotypes with MiXCR, one entry per CDR3 protein. Of under 150,000 distinct CDR3 sequences listed, less than 14% are singletons. Time point reported: blood at routine non-recurrence follow-up after resection. The sequencing used PBMCs, collected at follow-up. These receptor sequences come from a female donor with early-stage non-small cell lung cancer.

In this sample, this clonotype turned up many times. V and J are TRBV20-1 and TRBJ1-5, with 7 bases lining up with TRBD1. CDR1 and CDR2 (germline): DFQATT, SNEGSKA (reference sequence). This CDR3 spans 17 amino acids. J lost 3 bases, V lost 1 base, and 12 bases had no gene match. The CDR3 sequence is CSARVGPGQKFNQPQHF. Here the CDR3 DNA reads TGCAGTGCTAGAGTCGGACCGGGACAGAAGTTCAATCAGCCCCAGCATTTT.

The chain uses TRBV7-6 and TRBJ1-1; TRBD1 might be the D (5 bases). Germline CDR1 SGHVS, CDR2 FNYEAQ. There are 14 residues in the CDR3. Trimming took off 1 base at V and 3 bases at J, with 9 bases between the two ends. This chain's CDR3 is CASSLGGGDTEAFF. The CDR3 nucleotides read TGTGCCAGCAGCTTAGGTGGGGGAGACACTGAAGCTTTCTTT.

This sequence joins TRBV27 and TRBJ1-2; the D is unclear. The V end lost 7 bases, the J end lost 1 base, and 10 bases lay between the germline ends. The V gene's germline CDR1 is MNHEY and CDR2 SMNVEV (reference sequence). This CDR3 is built from 13 residues. CDR3 sequence reads: CASKASLNYGYTF. DNA of the CDR3: TGTGCCAGCAAGGCATCCCTTAACTATGGCTACACCTTC.

This clonotype occurred a few times. The rearrangement joins TRBV15 to TRBJ2-6; the D gene is possibly TRBD2 (7 bases). CDR1 and CDR2 (germline): LNHNV, YYDKDF (reference sequence). The CDR3 length is 16 residues. The ends were cut back, 5 bases at V and 4 bases at J, with 15 bases in the middle. This CDR3 reads CATSARRGAGANVLTF. Written as DNA, the CDR3 is TGTGCCACCAGCGCCCGTCGGGGGGCCGGGGCCAACGTCCTGACTTTC.

At least ten counts were recorded for this clonotype. This chain joins TRBV3-1 and TRBJ2-1; D gene ambiguous. Trimming shortened V by 1 base and J by 5 bases, and 15 bases separated the two germline ends. Germline V gene data show CDR1 as LGHDT and CDR2 as YNNKEL (reference sequence). The CDR3 contains 16 residues. Here the CDR3 reads CASSQAPLRLNNEQFF. The CDR3 bases are TGTGCCAGCAGCCAAGCGCCCTTAAGGCTAAACAATGAGCAGTTCTTC.